The T cell receptor beta chain under discussion was sequenced for a study of CD8+CD57+ T cells in acquired aplastic anemia. TCR beta VDJ and CDR3 profiling used genomic DNA as template. A single record per CDR3 protein comes from TCRdb applying MiXCR to the reads. The table shows over 150,000 distinct CDR3 sequences, with about 70% occurring only once. The CDR3 contains 14 residues. Germline values: CDR1 LNHDA, CDR2 SQIVND (reference sequence). V was shortened by 4 bases and J by 2 bases, with 10 bases between the two germline ends. Patients who underwent sequencing had shown CD8+CD57+ cell expansion by flow cytometry.

The rearrangement uses TRBV19 and TRBJ2-3; D gene unclear. The receptor was isolated from a human donor with aplastic anemia. The specimen sequenced was sorted CD4+, CD8+, or CD8+CD57+ T cells (not recorded which) from PBMCs. The CDR3 nucleotides read TGTGCCAGTAGTAGCACACCGACCACAGATACGCAGTATTTT. Translated: CASSSTPTTDTQYF. Full variable domain (remainder filled in from reference TRBV19 and TRBJ2-3): DGGITQSPKYLFRKEGQNVTLSCEQNLNHDAMYWYRQDPGQGLRLIYYSQIVNDFQKGDIAEGYSVSREKKESFPLTVTSAQKNPTAFYLCASSSTPTTDTQYFGPGTRLTVL.